This TCR beta chain is from a study of PD-1 blockade in mismatch repair-deficient tumors listed by TCRdb under 2017. Describing the broader study: Between late 2013 and late 2016, approximately 90 consecutive patients with about a dozen mismatch repair-deficient cancer types, all previously treated and progressing, were enrolled in the trial. Tumor-associated T cell clones were tracked in the peripheral blood of patients responding to PD-1 blockade by deep sequencing of TCR CDR3 regions. General conclusions and limits of the study: Clonal expansion was elicited by three of the seven peptides, yielding some 140 unique blood TCRs of which seven were also found in tumor, and every positive peptide was derived from frameshift mutations. Rapid expansion after pembrolizumab followed by contraction, generally before radiologic responses, was shown by tumor-resident clones, which were often undetectable in blood before treatment.

On this clone: It has no known antigen specificity. No clone much larger than this one lies a single base away; base qualities are absent.

This sample's time point label indicates: roughly 11-day in vitro stimulation with candidate neoantigen peptide 5. Mismatch repair deficiency in every enrolled patient was established by polymerase chain reaction or immunohistochemistry. Three patients who responded to pembrolizumab therapy underwent TCR sequencing. Each of fewer than 10 ELISpot-reactive candidate neoantigen peptides was used in a roughly ten-day in vitro stimulation prior to TCR sequencing. As the baseline for calculating clone fold-changes, a control culture with no peptide was run in an identical way. In the phase II trial, pembrolizumab PD-1 blockade was tested prospectively in advanced mismatch repair-deficient cancers, no matter which tissue of origin the cancers came from. The method behind the library was the immunoSEQ multiplex PCR assay. Concerning the study's data processing: A clone was classified as neoantigen-specific if the clone expanded significantly in response to the relevant peptide and did not expand significantly in response to any other peptide tested. The immuneACCESS repertoire file appears here via TCRdb, limited to in-frame rearrangements. These files lack a portion of the clones; in checked studies, under half of the deficit traces to unresolved V genes, and the cause of the others is not known. The V and J calls and the clone size are those of that table, but D and trimming were determined from the DNA. A total of roughly 15,000 clones appear in this sample, roughly 80% of them only once. The ten biggest clones cover roughly 9.8% of the sample.

Sequenced material: cells cultured in vitro, taken from a patient treated with pembrolizumab. The receptor comes from an adult with mismatch repair-deficient cancer.

The CDR3 region reads CASSLLADQETQYF. The bases read TGTGCCAGCAGCTTATTGGCAGATCAAGAGACCCAGTACTTC. The V and J genes are TRBV11-3 and TRBJ2-5; confidence is insufficient to name the D gene. Inclusive of the bounding cysteine and phenylalanine, the CDR3 is 14 residues long. Of all the DNA, just the CDR3 is kept, 42 bases in frame from base 1. Deletion took 2 bases off V and 2 bases off J, with a span of 9 bases between the germline ends. The CDR1 and CDR2 encoded by the germline V gene are SGHNT and YENEEA.